The T cell receptor (beta chain) described here comes from a study of sequential checkpoint blockade in melanoma. Study context: Each arm's sequence ended with maintenance nivolumab. Under 25 patients had matched tumor biopsies before treatment and at week 13 after nivolumab or ipilimumab alone.

The CDR3 runs 17 residues. Trimming cost V 2 bases and J 8 bases, with 22 bases left between them. Germline V gene sequence: CDR1 MNHGY, CDR2 SAAAGT. General observations from the study: PD-L1 staining and CD8+ counts, not mutational load, tracked tumor T-cell clonality. Patients with week-13 increases in T-cell fraction and clonality benefited about 30 times more often.

The treatment: randomized to nivolumab then ipilimumab (arm A) or the reverse (arm B). Method: immunoSEQ multiplex PCR; TCRdb's copy keeps in-frame clones and lacks some. This table has about 3,700 clones, 22% appearing once. Remarks on this clone: Antigen: not known.

The material was tumor tissue (inferred from file names), obtained from a patient given nivolumab and ipilimumab in sequence. This chain joins TRBV6-8 and TRBJ1-3; D not certain. The source is a human donor with melanoma. CDR3 loop: CASSYGFTGRVRDTIYF. CDR3 DNA sequence: TGTGCCAGCAGTTACGGTTTCACCGGGCGTGTGCGAGACACCATATATTTT.